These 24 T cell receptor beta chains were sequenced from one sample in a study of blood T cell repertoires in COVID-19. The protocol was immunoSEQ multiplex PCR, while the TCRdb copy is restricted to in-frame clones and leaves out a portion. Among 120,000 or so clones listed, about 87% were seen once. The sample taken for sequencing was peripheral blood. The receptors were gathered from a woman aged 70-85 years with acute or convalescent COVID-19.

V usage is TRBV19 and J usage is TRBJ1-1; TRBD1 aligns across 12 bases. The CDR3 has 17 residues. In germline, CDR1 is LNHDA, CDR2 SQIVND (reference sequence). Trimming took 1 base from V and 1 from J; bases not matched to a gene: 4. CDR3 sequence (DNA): TGTGCCAGTAGTATAGTGCCGGGACAGGGGGCGAACACTGAAGCTTTCTTT. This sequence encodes CASSIVPGQGANTEAFF.

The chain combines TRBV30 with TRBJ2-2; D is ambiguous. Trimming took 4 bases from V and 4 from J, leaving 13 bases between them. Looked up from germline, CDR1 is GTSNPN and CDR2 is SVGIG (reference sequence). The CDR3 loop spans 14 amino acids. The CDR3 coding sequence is TGTGCCTGGAAAGGCCAGGTTTTCACCGGGGAGCTGTTTTTT. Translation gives CAWKGQVFTGELFF.

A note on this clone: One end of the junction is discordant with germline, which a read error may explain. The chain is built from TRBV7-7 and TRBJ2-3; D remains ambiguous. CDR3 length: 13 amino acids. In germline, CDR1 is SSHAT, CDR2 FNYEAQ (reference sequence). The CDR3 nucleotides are TGTGCTAGCAGCTTCGCCGCCGGAGATACGCAGTATTTT. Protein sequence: CASSFAAGDTQYF.

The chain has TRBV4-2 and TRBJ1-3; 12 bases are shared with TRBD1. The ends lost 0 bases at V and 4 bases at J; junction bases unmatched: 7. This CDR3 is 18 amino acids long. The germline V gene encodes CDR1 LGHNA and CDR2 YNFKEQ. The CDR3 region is CASSQDSGQGARGNTIYF. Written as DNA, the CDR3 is TGTGCCAGCAGCCAAGATTCGGGACAGGGGGCACGAGGAAACACCATATATTTT.

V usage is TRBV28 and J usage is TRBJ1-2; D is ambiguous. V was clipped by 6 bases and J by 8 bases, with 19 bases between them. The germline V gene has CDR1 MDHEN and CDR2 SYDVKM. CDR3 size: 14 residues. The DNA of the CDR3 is TGTGCCAGCAGCCCCGCTGTCGGACTACCCGGCTACACCTTC. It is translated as CASSPAVGLPGYTF.

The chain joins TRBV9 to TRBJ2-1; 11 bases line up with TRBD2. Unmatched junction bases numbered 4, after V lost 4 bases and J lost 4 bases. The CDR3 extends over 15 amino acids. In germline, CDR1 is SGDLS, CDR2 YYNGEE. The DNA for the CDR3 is TGTGCCAGCAGCCCGGCTAGCGGGGGGTACAATGAGCAGTTCTTC. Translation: CASSPASGGYNEQFF.

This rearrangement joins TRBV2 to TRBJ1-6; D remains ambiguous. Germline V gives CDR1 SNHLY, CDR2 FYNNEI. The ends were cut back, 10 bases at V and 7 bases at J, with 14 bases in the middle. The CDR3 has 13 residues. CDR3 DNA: TGTGCCAACGCGGCGAACCCGAATTCACCCCTCCACTTT. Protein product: CANAANPNSPLHF.

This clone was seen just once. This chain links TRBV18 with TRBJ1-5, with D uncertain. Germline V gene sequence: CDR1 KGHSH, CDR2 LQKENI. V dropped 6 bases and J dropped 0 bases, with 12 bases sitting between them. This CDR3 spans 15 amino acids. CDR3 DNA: TGTGCCAGCTCCTCTCGCCGGGATAGCAATCAGCCCCAGCATTTT. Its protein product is CASSSRRDSNQPQHF.

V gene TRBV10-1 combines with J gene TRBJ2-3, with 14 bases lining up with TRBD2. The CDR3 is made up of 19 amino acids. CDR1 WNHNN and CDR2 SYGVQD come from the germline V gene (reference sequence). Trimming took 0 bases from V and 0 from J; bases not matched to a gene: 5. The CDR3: CASSESRLAGGRSTDTQYF. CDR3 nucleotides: TGCGCCAGCAGTGAGTCGCGACTAGCGGGGGGGCGAAGCACAGATACGCAGTATTTT.

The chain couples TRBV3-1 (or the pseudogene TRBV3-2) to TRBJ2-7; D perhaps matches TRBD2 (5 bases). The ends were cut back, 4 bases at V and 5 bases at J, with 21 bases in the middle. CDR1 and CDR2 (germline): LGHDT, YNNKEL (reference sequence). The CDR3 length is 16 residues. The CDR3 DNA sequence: TGTGCCAGCAGCCCACGTCGAGGGCGCACCTCTCACGAGCAGTACTTC. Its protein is CASSPRRGRTSHEQYF.

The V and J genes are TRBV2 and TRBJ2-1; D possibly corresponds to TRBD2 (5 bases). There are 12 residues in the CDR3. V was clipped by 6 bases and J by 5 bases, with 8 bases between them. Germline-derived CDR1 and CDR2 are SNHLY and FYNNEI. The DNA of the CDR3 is TGTGCCAGCAGGGACTTTGACAATGAGCAGTTCTTC. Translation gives CASRDFDNEQFF.

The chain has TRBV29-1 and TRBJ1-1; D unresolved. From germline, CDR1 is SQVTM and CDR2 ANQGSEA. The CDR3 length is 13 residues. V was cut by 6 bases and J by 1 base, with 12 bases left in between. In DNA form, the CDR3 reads TGCAGCGTGCCTAGCAGGAAGAACACTGAAGCTTTCTTT. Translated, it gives CSVPSRKNTEAFF.

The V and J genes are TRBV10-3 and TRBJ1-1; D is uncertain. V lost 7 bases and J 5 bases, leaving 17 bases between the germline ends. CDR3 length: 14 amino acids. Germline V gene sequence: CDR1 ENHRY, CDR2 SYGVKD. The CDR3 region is CAITEGLGSTEAFF. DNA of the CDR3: TGTGCCATCACCGAGGGTTTAGGCTCGACTGAAGCTTTCTTT.

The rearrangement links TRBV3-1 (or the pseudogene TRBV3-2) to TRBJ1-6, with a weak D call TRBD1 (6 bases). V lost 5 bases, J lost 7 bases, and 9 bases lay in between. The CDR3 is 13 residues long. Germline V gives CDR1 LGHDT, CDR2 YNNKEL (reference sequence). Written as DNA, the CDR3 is TGTGCCAGCAGCGCCGGACAGAATTCACCCCTCCACTTT. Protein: CASSAGQNSPLHF.

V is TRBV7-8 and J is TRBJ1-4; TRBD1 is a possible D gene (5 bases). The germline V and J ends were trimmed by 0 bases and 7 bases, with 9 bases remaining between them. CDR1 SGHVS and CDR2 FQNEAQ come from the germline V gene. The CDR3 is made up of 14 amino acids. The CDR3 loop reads CASSLAGVTEKLFF. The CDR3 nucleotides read TGTGCCAGCAGCTTAGCAGGGGTGACTGAAAAACTGTTTTTT.

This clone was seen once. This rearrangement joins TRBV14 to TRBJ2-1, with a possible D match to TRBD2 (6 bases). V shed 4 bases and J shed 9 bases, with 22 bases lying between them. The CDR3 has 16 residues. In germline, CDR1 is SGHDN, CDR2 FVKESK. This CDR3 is CASSRFRERAGSEQFF. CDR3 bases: TGTGCCAGCAGCCGATTCCGGGAGCGGGCGGGGAGTGAGCAGTTCTTC.

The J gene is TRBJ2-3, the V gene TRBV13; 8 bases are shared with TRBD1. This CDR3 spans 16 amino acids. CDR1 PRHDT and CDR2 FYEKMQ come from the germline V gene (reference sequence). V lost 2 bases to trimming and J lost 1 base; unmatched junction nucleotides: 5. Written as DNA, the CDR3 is TGTGCCAGCAGCTTATACCCCAGGGGGCGCACAGATACGCAGTATTTT. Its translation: CASSLYPRGRTDTQYF.

The CDR3 reads CASRGTRNYGYTF. The CDR3 DNA follows: TGTGCCAGTAGGGGGACAAGAAACTATGGCTACACCTTC. The chain joins TRBV19 to TRBJ1-2, with a tentative D call TRBD1 (6 bases). The germline CDR1 and CDR2 sequences are LNHDA and SQIVND (reference sequence). The germline V and J ends were trimmed by 6 bases and 2 bases, with 10 bases remaining between them. The CDR3 runs to 13 residues.

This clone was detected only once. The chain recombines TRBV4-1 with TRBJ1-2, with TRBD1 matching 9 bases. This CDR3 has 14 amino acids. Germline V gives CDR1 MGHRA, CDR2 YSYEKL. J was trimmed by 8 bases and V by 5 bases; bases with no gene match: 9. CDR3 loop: CASSARDRVKGYTF. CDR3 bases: TGCGCCAGCAGCGCCCGGGACAGGGTTAAGGGCTACACCTTC.

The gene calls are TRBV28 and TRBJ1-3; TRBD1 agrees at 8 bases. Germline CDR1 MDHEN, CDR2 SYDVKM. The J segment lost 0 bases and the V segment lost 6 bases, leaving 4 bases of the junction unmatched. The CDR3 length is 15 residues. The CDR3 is CASRHQGASGNTIYF. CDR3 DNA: TGTGCCAGCAGGCATCAGGGGGCCTCTGGAAACACCATATATTTT.

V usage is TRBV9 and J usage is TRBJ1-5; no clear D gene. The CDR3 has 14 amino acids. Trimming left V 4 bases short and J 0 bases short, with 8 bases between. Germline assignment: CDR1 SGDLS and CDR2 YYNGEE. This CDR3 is CASSPQASNQPQHF. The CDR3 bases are TGTGCCAGCAGCCCCCAAGCTAGCAATCAGCCCCAGCATTTT.

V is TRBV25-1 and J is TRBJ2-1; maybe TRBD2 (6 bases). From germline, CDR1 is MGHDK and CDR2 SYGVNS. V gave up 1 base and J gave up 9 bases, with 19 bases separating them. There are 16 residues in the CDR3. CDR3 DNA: TGTGCCAGCAGTGAATTCTCAATGGTGGGGGGATTTGAGCAGTTCTTC. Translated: CASSEFSMVGGFEQFF. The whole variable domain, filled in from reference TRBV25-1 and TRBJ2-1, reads EADIYQTPRYLVIGTGKKITLECSQTMGHDKMYWYQQDPGMELHLIHYSYGVNSTEKGDLSSESTVSRIRTEHFPLTLESARPSHTSQYLCASSEFSMVGGFEQFFGPGTRLTVL.

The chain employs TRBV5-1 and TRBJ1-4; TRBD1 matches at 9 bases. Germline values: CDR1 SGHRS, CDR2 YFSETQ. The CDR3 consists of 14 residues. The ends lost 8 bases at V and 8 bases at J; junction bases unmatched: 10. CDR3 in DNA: TGCGCCAGACCCCAGGGGACAGGGAACGAAAAACTGTTTTTT. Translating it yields CARPQGTGNEKLFF.

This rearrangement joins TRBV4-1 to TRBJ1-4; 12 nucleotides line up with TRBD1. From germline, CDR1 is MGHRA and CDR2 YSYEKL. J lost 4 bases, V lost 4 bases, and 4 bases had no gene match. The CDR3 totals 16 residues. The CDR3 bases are TGCGCCAGCAGCCGGGGACAGGGGGCTGATAATGAAAAACTGTTTTTT. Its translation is CASSRGQGADNEKLFF.